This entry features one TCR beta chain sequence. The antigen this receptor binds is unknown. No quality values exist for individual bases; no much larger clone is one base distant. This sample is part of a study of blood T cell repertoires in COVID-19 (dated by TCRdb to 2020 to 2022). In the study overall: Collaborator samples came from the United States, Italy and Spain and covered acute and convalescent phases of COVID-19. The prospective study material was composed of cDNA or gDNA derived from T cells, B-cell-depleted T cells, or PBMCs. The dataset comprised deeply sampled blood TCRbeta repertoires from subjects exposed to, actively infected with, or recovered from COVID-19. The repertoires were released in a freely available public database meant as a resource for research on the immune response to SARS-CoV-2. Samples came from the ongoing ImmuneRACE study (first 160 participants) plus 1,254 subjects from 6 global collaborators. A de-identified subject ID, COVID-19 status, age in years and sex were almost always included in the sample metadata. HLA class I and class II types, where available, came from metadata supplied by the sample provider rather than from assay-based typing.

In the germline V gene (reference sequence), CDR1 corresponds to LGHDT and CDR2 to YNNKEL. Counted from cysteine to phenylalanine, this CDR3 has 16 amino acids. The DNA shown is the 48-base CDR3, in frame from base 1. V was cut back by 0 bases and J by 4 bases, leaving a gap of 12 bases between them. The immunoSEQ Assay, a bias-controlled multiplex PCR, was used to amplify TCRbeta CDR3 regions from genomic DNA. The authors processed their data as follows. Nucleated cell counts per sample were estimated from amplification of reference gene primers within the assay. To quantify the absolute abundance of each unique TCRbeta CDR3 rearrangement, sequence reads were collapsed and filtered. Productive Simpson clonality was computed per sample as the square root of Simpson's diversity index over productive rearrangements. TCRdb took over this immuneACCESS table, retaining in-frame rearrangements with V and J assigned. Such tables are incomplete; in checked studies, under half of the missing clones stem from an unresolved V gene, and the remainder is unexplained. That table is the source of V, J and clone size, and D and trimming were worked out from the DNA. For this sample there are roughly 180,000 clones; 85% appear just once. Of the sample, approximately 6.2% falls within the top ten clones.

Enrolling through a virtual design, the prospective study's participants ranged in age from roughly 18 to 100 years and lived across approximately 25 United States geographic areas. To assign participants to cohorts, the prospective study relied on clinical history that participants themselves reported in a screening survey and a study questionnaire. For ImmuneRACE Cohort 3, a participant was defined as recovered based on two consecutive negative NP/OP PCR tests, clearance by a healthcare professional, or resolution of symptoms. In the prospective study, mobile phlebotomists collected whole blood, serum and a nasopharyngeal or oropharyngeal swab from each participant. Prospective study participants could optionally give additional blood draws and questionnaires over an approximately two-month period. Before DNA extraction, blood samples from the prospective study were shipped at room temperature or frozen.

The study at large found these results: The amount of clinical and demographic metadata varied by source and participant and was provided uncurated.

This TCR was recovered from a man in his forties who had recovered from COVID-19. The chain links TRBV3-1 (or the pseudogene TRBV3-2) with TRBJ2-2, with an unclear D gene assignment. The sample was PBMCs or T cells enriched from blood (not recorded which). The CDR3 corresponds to CASSQDFGRPTGELFF. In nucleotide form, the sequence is TGTGCCAGCAGCCAAGACTTTGGCAGGCCCACCGGGGAGCTGTTTTTT.